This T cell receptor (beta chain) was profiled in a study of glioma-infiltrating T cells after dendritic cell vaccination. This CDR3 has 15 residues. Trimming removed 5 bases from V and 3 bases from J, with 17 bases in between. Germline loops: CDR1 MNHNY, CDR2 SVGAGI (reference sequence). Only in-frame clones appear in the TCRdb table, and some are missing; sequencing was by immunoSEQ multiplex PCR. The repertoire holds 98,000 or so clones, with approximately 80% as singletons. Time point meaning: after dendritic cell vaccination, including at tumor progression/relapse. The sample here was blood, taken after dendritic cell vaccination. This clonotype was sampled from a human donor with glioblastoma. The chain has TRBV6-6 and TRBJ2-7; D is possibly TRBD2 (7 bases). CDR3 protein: CASSDGGPKIYEQYF. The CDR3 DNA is TGTGCCAGCAGTGACGGGGGGCCTAAGATCTACGAGCAGTACTTC.